This passage covers 23 T cell receptor beta chains from one sample sequenced in a study of blood T cell repertoires in COVID-19. TCRdb keeps only in-frame clones here, not all; method: immunoSEQ multiplex PCR. The data show about 210,000 clones, 83% seen once. Sample: peripheral blood. These receptors originate from a woman between 40 and 50 years old with active or convalescent COVID-19.

In nucleotides, the CDR3 is TGTGCCAGCACTGGACAGGTGATAACCTACGAGCAGTACTTC. Translated, it gives CASTGQVITYEQYF. The chain joins TRBV2 to TRBJ2-7; TRBD1 agrees at 7 bases. The V gene end was trimmed by 7 bases and the J gene end by 2 bases; junction bases not matched to a gene: 8. The CDR3 loop spans 14 amino acids. CDR1 is SNHLY, CDR2 FYNNEI, per germline. Based on the CDR3 plus reference TRBV2 and TRBJ2-7, the full variable domain is EPEVTQTPSHQVTQMGQEVILRCVPISNHLYFYWYRQILGQKVEFLVSFYNNEISEKSEIFDDQFSVERPDGSNFTLKIRSTKLEDSAMYFCASTGQVITYEQYFGPGTRLTVT.

This chain joins TRBV6-2 or TRBV6-3 and TRBJ2-5; 9 positions agree with TRBD1. V was clipped by 5 bases and J by 6 bases; unmatched bases: 10. Germline V gene data show CDR1 as MNHEY and CDR2 as SVGEGT. The CDR3 totals 15 residues. CDR3 amino acids: CASSTPGTGFKTQYF. The DNA of the CDR3 is TGTGCCAGCAGTACCCCCGGGACAGGGTTCAAGACCCAGTACTTC.

A single count supports this clone. V gene TRBV5-1 combines with J gene TRBJ2-5, with 8 bases lining up with TRBD2. V shed 1 base, J shed 5 bases, and the junction held 10 bases outside the gene matches. CDR3 size: 16 residues. Per the germline V gene, CDR1 is SGHRS and CDR2 is YFSETQ. CDR3 sequence reads: CASSLRKREGRETQYF. The CDR3 DNA reads TGCGCCAGCAGCTTGAGGAAACGGGAGGGCCGGGAGACCCAGTACTTC. The full variable domain, rest sourced from reference TRBV5-1 and TRBJ2-5, is KAGVTQTPRYLIKTRGQQVTLSCSPISGHRSVSWYQQTPGQGLQFLFEYFSETQRNKGNFPGRFSGRQFSNSRSEMNVSTLELGDSALYLCASSLRKREGRETQYFGPGTRLLVL.

This clone was observed once. V is TRBV30 and J is TRBJ1-1; a weak D match, TRBD1 (5 bases). This CDR3 has 12 amino acids. Trimming took 2 bases from V and 3 from J, leaving 7 bases between them. Germline loops: CDR1 GTSNPN, CDR2 SVGIG (reference sequence). The CDR3 protein is CAWSPRDTEAFF. The CDR3 nucleotides are TGTGCCTGGAGTCCCAGGGACACTGAAGCTTTCTTT.

V is TRBV4-3 and J is TRBJ2-1; 11 bases fit TRBD1. Germline CDR1 and CDR2: LGHNA and YSLEER. The CDR3 has 14 amino acids. With V trimmed by 8 bases and J by 7 bases, 7 bases remained unmatched. The CDR3 DNA is TGCGCCAGCCGCGGACAGGGGGCGCGTAATGAGCAGTTCTTC. Its protein is CASRGQGARNEQFF.

The chain has TRBV7-6 and TRBJ2-7, with D maybe TRBD1 (6 bases). The germline V gene has CDR1 SGHVS and CDR2 FNYEAQ. V gave up 4 bases and J gave up 6 bases, with 16 bases separating them. The CDR3 is made up of 14 amino acids. CDR3: CASSSLGQPPEQYF. DNA of the CDR3: TGTGCCAGCAGCTCCCTAGGACAGCCTCCCGAGCAGTACTTC.

This chain connects TRBV2 to TRBJ2-6; 9 nucleotides align to TRBD1. With 4 bases clipped from V and 0 bases from J, the junction kept 7 bases outside the gene matches. Per germline, CDR1 SNHLY and CDR2 FYNNEI. CDR3 length: 18 amino acids. CDR3 DNA: TGTGCCAGCAGTGGACTGACAGGGGGACACTCTGGGGCCAACGTCCTGACTTTC. This gives the protein CASSGLTGGHSGANVLTF.

The V call is TRBV24-1, the J call TRBJ1-2; 9 positions match TRBD1. J gave up 4 bases and V 4 bases, and 9 bases lay outside the gene matches. CDR3 size: 16 residues. In germline, CDR1 is KGHDR, CDR2 SFDVKD. The CDR3 region is CATSDRDREGSYGYTF. DNA of the CDR3: TGTGCCACCAGTGACCGGGACAGGGAGGGTAGCTATGGCTACACCTTC.

This chain connects TRBV9 to TRBJ2-7; tentative D call: TRBD2 (6 bases). The CDR3 loop spans 15 amino acids. CDR1 and CDR2 from the germline V gene are SGDLS and YYNGEE. V lost 2 bases and J lost 6, with 18 bases in between. This CDR3 reads CASSVSGGGAAEQYF. The DNA for the CDR3 is TGTGCCAGCAGCGTCTCGGGCGGAGGGGCTGCCGAGCAGTACTTC.

The chain recombines TRBV7-9 with TRBJ1-6; 8 bases align to TRBD1. Looked up from germline, CDR1 is SEHNR and CDR2 is FQNEAQ (reference sequence). This CDR3 spans 15 amino acids. V gave up 4 bases and J gave up 7 bases; unmatched junction bases: 6. CDR3 loop: CASSSEQGGNSPLHF. The DNA for the CDR3 is TGTGCCAGCAGCTCCGAACAGGGGGGGAATTCACCCCTCCACTTT.

The chain uses TRBV21-1 and TRBJ2-1; the table gives TRBD1 as D, unverified against the DNA. TRBV21-1 is noted as a pseudogene. There are 17 residues in the CDR3. CDR3 DNA: TGTGCCAGCAGCAAAGATTGGCAGGAAAGCTCCTACAATGAGCAGTTCTTC. This encodes CASSKDWQESSYNEQFF.

The rearrangement uses TRBV29-1 and TRBJ2-7; D might be TRBD2 (6 bases). CDR3 length equals 12 residues. V was trimmed by 6 bases and J by 4 bases, leaving 13 bases between them. CDR1 and CDR2 (germline): SQVTM, ANQGSEA. Here the CDR3 reads CSVGEAGYEQYF. The CDR3 DNA reads as TGCAGCGTCGGGGAGGCCGGGTACGAGCAGTACTTC.

The gene calls are TRBV6-5 and TRBJ2-7, with D possibly TRBD2 on 5 matching bases. V dropped 6 bases and J dropped 0 bases, with 15 bases sitting between them. Germline V gene data show CDR1 as MNHEY and CDR2 as SVGAGI. This CDR3 is built from 15 residues. CDR3 protein: CASRHSIASSYEQYF. CDR3 sequence (DNA): TGTGCCAGCAGACACTCCATAGCGAGCTCCTACGAGCAGTACTTC.

V usage is TRBV5-4 and J usage is TRBJ1-2; 7 positions agree with TRBD1. This CDR3 spans 14 amino acids. With V trimmed by 1 base and J by 4 bases, 4 bases remained unmatched. Germline V gene sequence: CDR1 SGHNT, CDR2 YYREEE (reference sequence). CDR3 in DNA: TGTGCCAGCAGCTTGCCAGGGGGAGCCTATGGCTACACCTTC. Protein product: CASSLPGGAYGYTF.

This clone came up a few times. The chain employs TRBV24-1 and TRBJ1-5; maybe TRBD1 (5 bases). Germline CDR1 reads KGHDR; CDR2 reads SFDVKD. The CDR3 loop spans 15 amino acids. With 2 bases removed from V and 4 bases from J, the gap between germline ends came to 11 bases. The CDR3 loop is CATSDWADTNQPQHF. In DNA form, the CDR3 reads TGTGCCACCAGTGATTGGGCGGACACGAATCAGCCCCAGCATTTT.

The chain couples TRBV19 to TRBJ2-7, with TRBD2 matching 8 bases. The CDR3 is 14 amino acids. Unmatched junction bases numbered 10, after V lost 3 bases and J lost 9 bases. CDR1 and CDR2 (germline): LNHDA, SQIVND (reference sequence). CDR3 sequence reads: CASSIQRESSTQYF. The DNA of the CDR3 is TGTGCCAGTAGTATTCAGCGGGAGTCTTCGACGCAGTACTTC.

This chain joins TRBV5-1 and TRBJ2-7; D gene unclear. This CDR3 has 11 residues. With 4 bases removed from V and 6 bases from J, the gap between germline ends came to 8 bases. CDR1 is SGHRS and CDR2 is YFSETQ in the germline V gene. The CDR3 reads CASSDTREQYF. The CDR3 region has the DNA TGCGCCAGCAGCGACACACGCGAGCAGTACTTC.

The chain is built from TRBV10-3 and TRBJ1-6, with 9 bases lining up with TRBD1. J gave up 0 bases and V 4 bases, and 4 bases lay outside the gene matches. The CDR3 is 17 residues long. Germline lookup yields CDR1 ENHRY and CDR2 SYGVKD. CDR3 loop: CAISGTGESSYNSPLHF. CDR3 DNA: TGTGCCATCAGTGGGACAGGGGAAAGCTCCTATAATTCACCCCTCCACTTT.

This sequence joins TRBV30 and TRBJ1-2, with D unclear. Trimming removed 0 bases from V and 12 bases from J, with 17 bases in between. CDR1 GTSNPN and CDR2 SVGIG come from the germline V gene (reference sequence). The CDR3 runs 13 residues. The CDR3 spells CAWSVSSPPADTF. For the CDR3, the DNA is TGTGCCTGGAGTGTATCGTCCCCCCCGGCGGACACCTTC.

V gene TRBV29-1 combines with J gene TRBJ1-2; the match to TRBD1 covers 10 bases. CDR1 and CDR2 (germline): SQVTM, ANQGSEA. V dropped 6 bases and J dropped 0; count of bases not matched to a gene: 1. This CDR3 has 13 amino acids. The CDR3 is CSVGQGTNYGYTF. CDR3 DNA sequence: TGCAGCGTGGGACAGGGGACTAACTATGGCTACACCTTC. The whole variable domain, remainder taken from reference TRBV29-1 and TRBJ1-2, is SAVISQKPSRDICQRGTSLTIQCQVDSQVTMMFWYRQQPGQSLTLIATANQGSEATYESGFVIDKFPISRPNLTFSTLTVSNMSPEDSSIYLCSVGQGTNYGYTFGSGTRLTVV.

The chain couples TRBV29-1 to TRBJ2-5; D perhaps matches TRBD1 (6 bases). The length of the CDR3 is 13 residues. Germline loops: CDR1 SQVTM, CDR2 ANQGSEA. The CDR3 bases are TGCAGGGTCGGTGGCAGGGGACAAGAGACCCAGTACTTC. This codes for CRVGGRGQETQYF.

This clone appeared a single time. The rearrangement uses TRBV5-1 and TRBJ2-1, with 13 positions matching TRBD2. CDR3 length: 15 residues. CDR1 and CDR2 from the germline V gene are SGHRS and YFSETQ. V dropped 4 bases and J dropped 6; count of bases not matched to a gene: 4. CDR3 residues: CASSTRTSGSNEQFF. CDR3 coding DNA: TGCGCCAGCAGCACCCGGACTAGCGGGAGCAATGAGCAGTTCTTC.

The chain recombines TRBV2 with TRBJ2-5, with 14 bases aligning to TRBD2. The ends lost 3 bases at V and 7 bases at J; junction bases unmatched: 1. Germline V CDR1 and CDR2: SNHLY, FYNNEI. The CDR3 runs 14 residues. The CDR3 is CASSEGLAGVTQYF. The CDR3 region has the DNA TGTGCCAGCAGTGAGGGACTAGCGGGAGTGACCCAGTACTTC. The variable domain in full, completed from reference TRBV2 and TRBJ2-5, reads EPEVTQTPSHQVTQMGQEVILRCVPISNHLYFYWYRQILGQKVEFLVSFYNNEISEKSEIFDDQFSVERPDGSNFTLKIRSTKLEDSAMYFCASSEGLAGVTQYFGPGTRLLVL.